The 28 T cell receptor beta chains reported below all come from one sample, sequenced in a study of CD8+ T cells in alopecia areata. The sequencing template was cDNA reverse transcribed from extracted RNA. Profiled with immunoSEQ multiplex PCR; TCRdb holds only in-frame clones, not every one. Here the sample spans about 64,000 clones, 44% being singletons. Sequenced material: NKG2D-low CD8+ T cells sorted from blood. The receptors were sampled from a human donor with alopecia areata.

V gene TRBV6-6 combines with J gene TRBJ1-5, with D unclear. V dropped 4 bases and J dropped 1 base, with 5 bases sitting between them. In germline, CDR1 is MNHNY, CDR2 SVGAGI (reference sequence). This CDR3 region has 13 residues. The CDR3 DNA sequence: TGTGCCAGCAGTTCGGCGAGCAATCAGCCCCAGCATTTT. Residues: CASSSASNQPQHF.

V usage is TRBV5-1 and J usage is TRBJ2-2; D ambiguous. The V gene's germline CDR1 is SGHRS and CDR2 YFSETQ. The CDR3 is 12 amino acids. Between the trimmed V and J ends, which lost 7 bases and 7 bases, there was a span of 11 bases. For the CDR3, the DNA is TGCGCCAGCCGGAGCGTTTACGGGGAGCTGTTTTTT. Translation: CASRSVYGELFF.

The chain joins TRBV15 to TRBJ2-2, with D unclear. This CDR3 spans 12 amino acids. Germline assignment: CDR1 LNHNV and CDR2 YYDKDF (reference sequence). V was cut by 3 bases and J by 5 bases, with 4 bases left in between. CDR3 sequence: CATSSGTGELFF. CDR3 DNA sequence: TGTGCCACCAGCAGCGGTACCGGGGAGCTGTTTTTT.

This chain joins TRBV7-3 and TRBJ2-7; a weak D match, TRBD2 (5 bases). Trimming removed 5 bases at V and 0 bases at J, with 14 bases between. This CDR3 is built from 15 residues. Germline assignment: CDR1 SGHTA and CDR2 FQGTGA. The CDR3 loop reads CASSVDGRDSYEQYF. The CDR3, as DNA: TGTGCCAGCAGCGTAGATGGACGGGACTCCTACGAGCAGTACTTC.

The chain combines TRBV27 with TRBJ2-3, with no clear D. V lost 5 bases to trimming and J lost 2 bases, with 2 bases between them. Per the germline V gene, CDR1 is MNHEY and CDR2 is SMNVEV (reference sequence). This CDR3 is 11 amino acids long. The CDR3 here is CASSATDTQYF. DNA for the CDR3: TGTGCCAGCAGTGCCACAGATACGCAGTATTTT.

The rearrangement uses TRBV19 and TRBJ1-1; D gene ambiguous. The CDR3 covers 14 residues. The V end lost 5 bases, the J end lost 5 bases, and 15 bases lay between the germline ends. Germline CDR1 is LNHDA and CDR2 is SQIVND (reference sequence). CDR3 sequence: CASSHTWEGTEAFF. The CDR3 DNA is TGTGCCAGTAGTCATACGTGGGAAGGAACTGAAGCTTTCTTT.

The sample holds a few counts of this clone. The chain employs TRBV29-1 and TRBJ1-1, with no clear D. From germline, CDR1 is SQVTM and CDR2 ANQGSEA. Trimming left V 7 bases short and J 1 base short, with 10 bases between. The CDR3 has 12 residues. The CDR3 DNA follows: TGCAGCGCTGTGACGGCGAACACTGAAGCTTTCTTT. Its protein product is CSAVTANTEAFF. Full variable domain (outside the CDR3, taken from reference TRBV29-1 and TRBJ1-1): SAVISQKPSRDICQRGTSLTIQCQVDSQVTMMFWYRQQPGQSLTLIATANQGSEATYESGFVIDKFPISRPNLTFSTLTVSNMSPEDSSIYLCSAVTANTEAFFGQGTRLTVV.

The chain is built from TRBV9 and TRBJ2-5; possible D gene TRBD2, 7 bases. The germline CDR1 and CDR2 sequences are SGDLS and YYNGEE. This CDR3 has 16 residues. Between the trimmed V and J ends, which lost 3 bases and 0 bases, there was a span of 15 bases. CDR3 sequence (DNA): TGTGCCAGCAGCGAGGGGGGGCTGCCCAACCAAGAGACCCAGTACTTC. Its translation: CASSEGGLPNQETQYF.

The V gene is TRBV6-5, the J gene TRBJ2-1, with D uncertain. V lost 2 bases to trimming and J lost 4 bases, with 3 bases between them. CDR1 and CDR2 (germline): MNHEY, SVGAGI. CDR3 length: 12 residues. The CDR3 sequence is CASSYPYNEQFF. CDR3 DNA sequence: TGTGCCAGCAGTTACCCGTACAATGAGCAGTTCTTC.

Here the CDR3 DNA reads TGTGCCAGCAGGACCCCTTCCACCCCCTACGAGCAGTACTTC. Amino acid sequence: CASRTPSTPYEQYF. The chain links TRBV27 to TRBJ2-7; unclear D gene. Germline assignment: CDR1 MNHEY and CDR2 SMNVEV (reference sequence). V dropped 6 bases and J dropped 2 bases, with 14 bases sitting between them. This CDR3 comprises 14 residues.

Turning to this clone: This specimen includes other DNA sequences encoding the same CDR3. The rearrangement links TRBV27 to TRBJ1-1; no clear D gene. The germline V and J ends were trimmed by 3 bases and 0 bases, with 5 bases remaining between them. The germline V gene has CDR1 MNHEY and CDR2 SMNVEV (reference sequence). This CDR3 is built from 13 residues. CDR3: CASSLTVNTEAFF. The CDR3 DNA sequence: TGTGCCAGCAGTTTGACGGTGAACACTGAAGCTTTCTTT.

V is TRBV4-3 and J is TRBJ1-1; no clear D. The CDR3 is made up of 15 amino acids. In germline, CDR1 is LGHNA, CDR2 YSLEER. V was shortened by 0 bases and J by 4 bases, with 12 bases between the two germline ends. The CDR3 coding sequence is TGCGCCAGCAGCCAAGATGGAGAGGCGGGCACTGAAGCTTTCTTT. It translates to CASSQDGEAGTEAFF.

The gene calls are TRBV15 and TRBJ2-4; possible D gene TRBD2, 7 bases. CDR1 and CDR2 (germline): LNHNV, YYDKDF (reference sequence). The germline V and J ends were trimmed by 9 bases and 0 bases, with 21 bases remaining between them. This CDR3 contains 17 residues. CDR3 sequence (DNA): TGTGCCACTGAGCTGGGCCACGGGGGGCCAGCCAAAAACATTCAGTACTTC. This codes for CATELGHGGPAKNIQYF.

This chain connects TRBV4-1 to TRBJ2-7, with 8 bases identical to TRBD2. This CDR3 region has 15 residues. Trimming cost V 2 bases and J 3 bases; bases outside gene matches: 6. The V gene's germline CDR1 is MGHRA and CDR2 YSYEKL. The CDR3 sequence is CASSQSAGAGYEQYF. CDR3 coding DNA: TGCGCCAGCAGCCAATCAGCGGGAGCAGGCTACGAGCAGTACTTC.

The genes are TRBV28 and TRBJ1-2, with D uncertain. CDR1 is MDHEN, CDR2 SYDVKM, per germline. This CDR3 is 14 amino acids long. Trimming pared 2 bases from V and 2 bases from J, leaving 9 bases between. The CDR3: CASSLEAANYGYTF. DNA of the CDR3: TGTGCCAGCAGTTTAGAAGCAGCAAACTATGGCTACACCTTC.

The V call is TRBV5-6, the J call TRBJ2-3; TRBD1 matches at 7 bases. The trim removed 4 bases at V and 1 base at J, leaving 6 bases unmatched. CDR3 length: 15 amino acids. The germline V gene has CDR1 SGHDT and CDR2 YYEEEE. CDR3 DNA: TGTGCCAGCAGCGTGACAGGGAGAGGCACAGATACGCAGTATTTT. It is translated as CASSVTGRGTDTQYF.

The V gene is TRBV5-1, the J gene TRBJ2-1; TRBD1 agrees at 12 bases. V dropped 0 bases and J dropped 10; count of bases not matched to a gene: 17. There are 19 residues in the CDR3. The V gene's germline CDR1 is SGHRS and CDR2 YFSETQ. As DNA, the CDR3 is TGCGCCAGCAGCTTGGGTCCCCTGTCTCTGGGACAGGGGGCTGAGGAGCAGTTCTTC. Translating it yields CASSLGPLSLGQGAEEQFF.

V gene TRBV4-3 combines with J gene TRBJ1-2; D is possibly TRBD1 (6 bases). The CDR3 spans 14 residues. Trimming cost V 1 base and J 4 bases, with 10 bases left between them. The V gene's germline CDR1 is LGHNA and CDR2 YSLEER. The CDR3 is CASSQAQGPYGYTF. CDR3 in DNA: TGCGCCAGCAGCCAAGCTCAGGGGCCCTATGGCTACACCTTC.

V usage is TRBV4-2 and J usage is TRBJ2-7; the match to TRBD2 covers 7 bases. The CDR3 spans 15 residues. V lost 3 bases, J lost 3 bases, and 8 bases stayed unmatched. Germline V CDR1 and CDR2: LGHNA, YNFKEQ. The CDR3 region has the DNA TGTGCCAGCAGCCAGGTTCTAGCGGTATACTACGAGCAGTACTTC. Its translation is CASSQVLAVYYEQYF.

The V and J genes are TRBV7-9 and TRBJ2-1, with D possibly TRBD2 on 6 matching bases. The germline gives CDR1 SEHNR, CDR2 FQNEAQ (reference sequence). The CDR3 loop spans 14 amino acids. Trimming took 4 bases from V and 8 from J, leaving 15 bases between them. The CDR3 region is CASSSGTPGDEQFF. In DNA form, the CDR3 reads TGTGCCAGCAGCTCGGGGACGCCGGGGGATGAGCAGTTCTTC.

By sample share, this clone is medium-sized. J is TRBJ2-3 and V is TRBV5-1; unclear D gene. The CDR3 spans 15 residues. V was pared by 2 bases and J by 2 bases, with 12 bases between. Germline V gene lookup returns CDR1 SGHRS and CDR2 YFSETQ. In DNA form, the CDR3 reads TGCGCCAGCAGCTTTGAATCCTTAGACACAGATACGCAGTATTTT. Translated, it gives CASSFESLDTDTQYF. The entire variable domain, with the rest obtained from reference TRBV5-1 and TRBJ2-3, is as follows: KAGVTQTPRYLIKTRGQQVTLSCSPISGHRSVSWYQQTPGQGLQFLFEYFSETQRNKGNFPGRFSGRQFSNSRSEMNVSTLELGDSALYLCASSFESLDTDTQYFGPGTRLTVL.

This chain joins TRBV9 and TRBJ2-7; 13 bases fit TRBD2. This CDR3 has 15 amino acids. The V gene end was trimmed by 3 bases and the J gene end by 5 bases; junction bases not matched to a gene: 5. Germline CDR1 and CDR2: SGDLS and YYNGEE. CDR3 sequence reads: CASSAGTSGNNEQYF. CDR3 DNA sequence: TGTGCCAGCAGCGCCGGGACTAGCGGGAACAACGAGCAGTACTTC.

This clone came up a few times. The chain employs TRBV14 and TRBJ2-5; D perhaps matches TRBD1 (6 bases). Trimming removed 1 base at V and 6 bases at J, with 12 bases between. Germline values: CDR1 SGHDN, CDR2 FVKESK. This CDR3 is built from 14 residues. The CDR3: CASSQAQGTKTQYF. The CDR3 nucleotides are TGTGCCAGCAGCCAAGCGCAGGGGACGAAGACCCAGTACTTC.

The chain employs TRBV2 and TRBJ2-7, with TRBD1 matching over 8 bases. The CDR3 contains 13 residues. J was trimmed by 2 bases and V by 8 bases; bases with no gene match: 5. The V gene's germline CDR1 is SNHLY and CDR2 FYNNEI. This chain's CDR3 is CASGGTGTYEQYF. The CDR3 DNA sequence: TGTGCCAGCGGGGGGACAGGAACCTACGAGCAGTACTTC. Based on the CDR3 plus reference TRBV2 and TRBJ2-7, the full variable domain is EPEVTQTPSHQVTQMGQEVILRCVPISNHLYFYWYRQILGQKVEFLVSFYNNEISEKSEIFDDQFSVERPDGSNFTLKIRSTKLEDSAMYFCASGGTGTYEQYFGPGTRLTVT.

This chain uses TRBV6-5 with TRBJ2-7, with TRBD1 matching 9 bases. The CDR3 has 14 residues. J lost 1 base, V lost 6 bases, and 4 bases had no gene match. CDR1 and CDR2 from the germline V gene are MNHEY and SVGAGI. The CDR3 nucleotides read TGTGCCAGCAGGCCCGGGACAGGGTCCTACGAGCAGTACTTC. Its protein is CASRPGTGSYEQYF.

The V call is TRBV28, the J call TRBJ2-7; D not certain. This CDR3 contains 11 residues. V lost 3 bases and J lost 7, with 7 bases in between. Germline V gene data show CDR1 as MDHEN and CDR2 as SYDVKM. This chain's CDR3 is CASSFSREQYF. The DNA of the CDR3 is TGTGCCAGCAGTTTTTCCCGGGAGCAGTACTTC.

This clone was observed a handful of times. V gene TRBV15 combines with J gene TRBJ1-3; D call uncertain. The germline CDR1 and CDR2 sequences are LNHNV and YYDKDF (reference sequence). This CDR3 spans 14 amino acids. The V gene lost 8 bases and the J gene lost 0 bases, with 11 bases spanning the gap. CDR3 in DNA: TGTGCCACCTTGGACGTGAACTCTGGAAACACCATATATTTT. As protein: CATLDVNSGNTIYF.

The chain joins TRBV29-1 to TRBJ2-7; 7 bases agree with TRBD2. The CDR3 sequence is 16 residues long. J lost 7 bases, V lost 3 bases, and 18 bases had no gene match. In germline, CDR1 is SQVTM, CDR2 ANQGSEA. The CDR3 sequence: CSVDVLAPAEGGEQYF. DNA of the CDR3: TGCAGCGTTGACGTTCTCGCACCAGCAGAGGGAGGGGAGCAGTACTTC.